This TCR beta chain is drawn from a study of T cells in Graves' hyperthyroidism and ophthalmopathy. Study findings and constraints: A model of 13 V-J features distinguished ophthalmopathy from stable hyperthyroidism. Blood shared most expanded thyroid clonotypes above 0.001. Model predictions of ophthalmopathy came a median roughly 6.4 months before onset.

Exclusion of patients followed from uncontrolled infection, other autoimmune disease, pregnancy or lactation. The CDR3 consists of 16 residues. Trimming stripped 3 bases from V and 3 bases from J, with 20 bases between. The germline V gene encodes CDR1 DFQATT and CDR2 SNEGSKA (reference sequence). This clonotype came up a few times. What it binds is unknown. Amplification of TCR beta CDR3 regions was performed using RNA transcripts as template. The study used the HTBI primer set for a first-round RT-PCR of the TCR CDR3. TCRdb re-called the multiplex PCR reads with MiXCR, one entry per CDR3 protein. The sample consists of 650,000 to 700,000 distinct CDR3 sequences, 15% to 20% of them appearing once.

The sequencing input was blood. This chain connects TRBV20-1 to TRBJ2-5, with D possibly TRBD1 on 6 matching bases. The receptor comes from a man aged 45-65 years with Graves' hyperthyroidism. CDR3 sequence reads: CSASSRTGWEKETQYF. The CDR3 nucleotides are TGCAGTGCTAGTTCTAGAACAGGGTGGGAGAAAGAGACCCAGTACTTC.